This T cell receptor beta chain was captured by sequencing in a study of OX40 agonist ivuxolimab in advanced cancers. On the study more broadly: Prior checkpoint blockade (anti-PD-1, anti-PD-L1 or anti-CTLA-4) was permitted; about 40% had it.

Points from the study as a whole: Low normalized clonal expansion also occurred in some nonresponding patients. The study observed clonal expansion of CD4+ and CD8+ blood T cells by week 6 at 0.1 to 3.0 mg/kg.

Concerning this clone: Its antigen is unidentified.

The protocol was immunoSEQ multiplex PCR, while the TCRdb copy is restricted to in-frame clones and leaves out a portion. The sample has 57,000 or so clones; over 75% are singletons. The receptor's source is an adult with an advanced solid tumor such as melanoma, head and neck, liver or kidney cancer. The material was CD4+ or CD8+ T cells sorted from blood, obtained in a trial of the OX40 agonist ivuxolimab.

CDR3 sequence: CASRQTEYGYTF. CDR3 DNA sequence: TGTGCCAGCAGACAGACAGAGTATGGCTACACCTTC. The chain employs TRBV6-4 and TRBJ1-2; D perhaps matches TRBD1 (5 bases). The V end lost 6 bases, the J end lost 5 bases, and 10 bases lay between the germline ends. The CDR3 consists of 12 residues. Germline CDR1 reads MRHNA; CDR2 reads SNTAGT.